One and the same sample provided the 28 T cell receptor beta chains below, sequenced in a study of T-cell reconstitution after alpha-beta-depleted transplantation in children. The TCRbeta library incorporated unique molecular identifiers. In TCRdb, the PCR reads were re-called with MiXCR into one record per CDR3 protein. Of around 370,000 distinct CDR3 sequences in the sample, about a tenth were seen once. The specimen comprised PBMCs from the stem cell graft donor, sampled from the stem cell graft. The receptors here all came from a human donor who donated a stem cell graft to a child with acute lymphoblastic leukemia.

The rearrangement links TRBV7-2 to TRBJ2-1, with TRBD1 matching 10 bases. The CDR3 spans 15 residues. The trim removed 4 bases at V and 3 bases at J, leaving 3 bases unmatched. Germline assignment: CDR1 SGHTA and CDR2 FQGNSA. The CDR3 DNA reads TGTGCCAGCAGCTGGACAGGGGGGGACTACAATGAGCAGTTCTTC. Translated: CASSWTGGDYNEQFF.

There are a few counts of this clonotype. The genes are TRBV12-3 or TRBV12-4 and TRBJ2-1; D is tentatively TRBD1 or TRBD2 (5 bases each). The length of the CDR3 is 14 residues. Trimming cost V 3 bases and J 6 bases, with 12 bases left between them. CDR3 amino acids: CASSFEGRINEQFF. CDR3 DNA: TGTGCCAGCAGTTTTGAGGGGCGAATCAATGAGCAGTTCTTC.

The chain combines TRBV11-2 with TRBJ2-7; no reliable D call. The V end lost 1 base, the J end lost 7 bases, and 17 bases lay between the germline ends. In germline, CDR1 is SGHAT, CDR2 FQNNGV. CDR3 size: 15 residues. The CDR3 here is CASSLVPPSLGEQYF. CDR3 in DNA: TGTGCCAGCAGCTTAGTCCCCCCCTCTTTGGGGGAGCAGTACTTC.

V usage is TRBV4-2 and J usage is TRBJ2-7; 13 positions agree with TRBD2. V gave up 0 bases and J gave up 6 bases; unmatched junction bases: 5. Germline loops: CDR1 LGHNA, CDR2 YNFKEQ. The CDR3 contains 16 residues. Here the CDR3 reads CASSQDHGLAGVEQYF. The DNA for the CDR3 is TGTGCCAGCAGCCAAGATCACGGACTAGCGGGAGTCGAGCAGTACTTC.

About this clonotype: This clone may be a read error of a much larger clone one base away. Because it lacks the conserved phenylalanine or tryptophan at the end, this CDR3 is likely a read error. This chain links TRBV28 with TRBJ2-3; 12 positions match TRBD2. Germline CDR1 and CDR2: MDHEN and SYDVKM. This CDR3 contains 17 residues. The trim removed 5 bases at V and 6 bases at J, leaving 12 bases unmatched. DNA of the CDR3: TGTGCCAGCAGTATGTGGACTAGCGGGGCCCCTCCGGATACGCAGTATTTG. This gives the protein CASSMWTSGAPPDTQYL.

In its sample, this clonotype was seen a few times. The chain carries TRBV20-1 and TRBJ2-1, with TRBD2 matching over 12 bases. Trimming removed 3 bases from V and 7 bases from J; junction bases left unmatched: 10. CDR1 and CDR2 from the germline V gene are DFQATT and SNEGSKA (reference sequence). This CDR3 contains 16 residues. CDR3 loop: CSASWASGRGRNEQFF. In DNA, the CDR3 is TGCAGTGCTAGCTGGGCTAGCGGGAGGGGTAGGAATGAGCAGTTCTTC.

The CDR3 region is CASSRRDSSVLDTGELFF. The CDR3 bases are TGTGCCAGCTCACGCCGGGACAGCTCCGTTCTGGACACCGGGGAGCTGTTTTTT. The J gene is TRBJ2-2, the V gene TRBV18; 7 bases agree with TRBD1. The trim removed 4 bases at V and 3 bases at J, leaving 14 bases unmatched. The germline V gene encodes CDR1 KGHSH and CDR2 LQKENI. The CDR3 covers 18 residues. Using reference TRBV18 and TRBJ2-2 for the parts outside the CDR3, the full variable domain is NAGVMQNPRHLVRRRGQEARLRCSPMKGHSHVYWYRQLPEEGLKFMVYLQKENIIDESGMPKERFSAEFPKEGPSILRIQQVVRGDSAAYFCASSRRDSSVLDTGELFFGEGSRLTVL.

This clonotype came up many times. This rearrangement joins TRBV28 to TRBJ2-3, with 10 bases aligning to TRBD2. This CDR3 region has 17 residues. V trimming: 6 bases; J trimming: 6 bases; junction bases outside the gene matches: 15. Germline lookup yields CDR1 MDHEN and CDR2 SYDVKM. DNA of the CDR3: TGTGCCAGCAGCGTTCCCCCCCAGGGACTAGCGCCCGATACGCAGTATTTT. It translates to CASSVPPQGLAPDTQYF.

This clonotype was seen only a few times. The V and J genes are TRBV7-3 and TRBJ1-2, with D unresolved. Germline assignment: CDR1 SGHTA and CDR2 FQGTGA. This CDR3 spans 16 amino acids. Trimming pared 2 bases from V and 4 bases from J, leaving 17 bases between. In DNA form, the CDR3 reads TGTGCCAGCAGCTTAGGAAATAACGCCCACGTCTATGGCTACACCTTC. This encodes CASSLGNNAHVYGYTF.

This clonotype was found a few times. The chain has TRBV20-1 and TRBJ1-2; perhaps TRBD1 as D (5 bases). Trimming took 3 bases from V and 0 from J, leaving 20 bases between them. Germline V CDR1 and CDR2: DFQATT, SNEGSKA (reference sequence). This CDR3 is 17 amino acids long. The CDR3 reads CSARGPGTKIANYGYTF. In DNA, the CDR3 is TGCAGTGCTAGGGGACCGGGCACCAAAATAGCTAACTATGGCTACACCTTC.

The rearrangement uses TRBV5-1 and TRBJ2-1; 10 positions agree with TRBD2. The CDR3 is 15 amino acids. With 0 bases clipped from V and 9 bases from J, the junction kept 6 bases outside the gene matches. CDR1 and CDR2 from the germline V gene are SGHRS and YFSETQ. The CDR3 sequence is CASSLELAGVSEQFF. Written as DNA, the CDR3 is TGCGCCAGCAGCTTGGAGCTAGCGGGAGTAAGTGAGCAGTTCTTC.

Many counts were recorded for this clonotype. The chain employs TRBV6-5 and TRBJ2-7; D is perhaps TRBD1 (6 bases). Trimming removed 5 bases from V and 1 base from J, with 9 bases in between. CDR1 and CDR2 (germline): MNHEY, SVGAGI. The CDR3 loop spans 13 amino acids. CDR3 region: CASSRDISYEQYF. The CDR3 bases are TGTGCCAGCAGTCGGGACATATCCTACGAGCAGTACTTC.

The J gene is TRBJ1-6, the V gene TRBV20-1; 7 bases agree with TRBD1. Germline V gives CDR1 DFQATT, CDR2 SNEGSKA (reference sequence). The CDR3 covers 17 residues. Trimming cost V 0 bases and J 5 bases; bases outside gene matches: 10. CDR3 amino acids: CSARDRSQGVNNSPLHF. DNA of the CDR3: TGCAGTGCTAGAGATCGGAGTCAGGGGGTGAATAATTCACCCCTCCACTTT.

The V and J genes are TRBV12-3 or TRBV12-4 and TRBJ2-2, with TRBD2 matching over 9 bases. The CDR3 runs to 17 residues. J gave up 1 base and V 3 bases, and 6 bases lay outside the gene matches. The CDR3 DNA reads as TGTGCCAGCAGTTTTGCGCGGGGGGGAGTGAACACCGGGGAGCTGTTTTTT. Its translation: CASSFARGGVNTGELFF.

This chain joins TRBV15 and TRBJ2-7; D is uncertain. The CDR3 length is 14 residues. V was clipped by 1 base and J by 4 bases, with 11 bases between them. Germline assignment: CDR1 LNHNV and CDR2 YYDKDF (reference sequence). As DNA, the CDR3 is TGTGCCACCAGCAGAGGACCTCTTCGGTACGAGCAGTACTTC. Its translation: CATSRGPLRYEQYF.

This chain's CDR3 is CSARDPDRGHYNSPLHF. CDR3 DNA sequence: TGCAGTGCTAGAGATCCTGACAGGGGCCACTATAATTCACCCCTCCACTTT. The chain employs TRBV20-1 and TRBJ1-6, with 8 bases lining up with TRBD1. Germline assignment: CDR1 DFQATT and CDR2 SNEGSKA (reference sequence). V lost 0 bases and J lost 3; bases outside the gene matches: 7. The CDR3 covers 17 residues.

The chain links TRBV12-3 or TRBV12-4 to TRBJ2-7, with 12 bases lining up with TRBD1. V trimming: 6 bases; J trimming: 7 bases; junction bases outside the gene matches: 10. The CDR3 runs 15 residues. The CDR3 loop is CASRNSGQGAGEQYF. The CDR3 bases are TGTGCCAGCAGAAACTCGGGACAGGGGGCAGGGGAGCAGTACTTC.

This clonotype came up many times. The chain is built from TRBV6-2 or TRBV6-3 and TRBJ2-7; a weak D match, TRBD2 (6 bases). Germline-derived CDR1 and CDR2 are MNHEY and SVGEGT. The CDR3 is 14 amino acids. Trimming took off 7 bases at V and 2 bases at J, with 15 bases between the two ends. CDR3 nucleotides: TGTGCCAGCACCTTCCGGGACTCCCCCTACGAGCAGTACTTC. Residues: CASTFRDSPYEQYF.

J is TRBJ2-7 and V is TRBV6-6; no firm D call. Trimming took off 2 bases at V and 2 bases at J, with 7 bases between the two ends. CDR1 and CDR2 (germline): MNHNY, SVGAGI (reference sequence). The CDR3 runs 13 residues. This chain's CDR3 is CASSYREAYEQYF. For the CDR3, the DNA is TGTGCCAGCAGTTACAGGGAAGCCTACGAGCAGTACTTC.

As to this clonotype: Sequence at one end of the junction differs from germline and may be a read error. The CDR3 DNA follows: TGTGCCACCAGCCAAGATACTCAGCCCAACAATGAGCAGTTCTTC. It is translated as CATSQDTQPNNEQFF. The chain carries TRBV3-1 and TRBJ2-1; no clear D gene. Per the germline V gene, CDR1 is LGHDT and CDR2 is YNNKEL (reference sequence). The CDR3 covers 15 residues.

This clonotype was found many times. The rearrangement links TRBV7-3 to TRBJ2-3, with 7 positions matching TRBD1. This CDR3 spans 15 amino acids. Germline trimming cut 5 bases from V and 3 bases from J; bases unmatched to any gene: 8. Germline CDR1 reads SGHTA; CDR2 reads FQGTGA. The CDR3 sequence is CASSRDRVGTDTQYF. DNA of the CDR3: TGTGCCAGCAGCCGCGACAGGGTTGGGACAGATACGCAGTATTTT. The whole variable domain, remainder taken from reference TRBV7-3 and TRBJ2-3, is GAGVSQTPSNKVTEKGKYVELRCDPISGHTALYWYRQSLGQGPEFLIYFQGTGAADDSGLPNDRFFAVRPEGSVSTLKIQRTERGDSAVYLCASSRDRVGTDTQYFGPGTRLTVL.

This clonotype was found a few times. This rearrangement joins TRBV3-1 to TRBJ1-1; 10 positions agree with TRBD1. Germline CDR1 is LGHDT and CDR2 is YNNKEL (reference sequence). V lost 6 bases, J lost 5 bases, and 15 bases stayed unmatched. The CDR3 has 17 amino acids. The CDR3 coding sequence is TGTGCCAGCAGTCCAATTCCGGGACAGGGGATTGGAACTGAAGCTTTCTTT. As protein: CASSPIPGQGIGTEAFF.

This clonotype was counted between two and nine times. The chain is built from TRBV9 and TRBJ2-1, with 9 bases identical to TRBD1. The junction had 10 bases not matched to a gene; V was cut back by 3 bases and J by 6 bases. CDR3 length: 16 amino acids. Germline loops: CDR1 SGDLS, CDR2 YYNGEE. The CDR3, as DNA: TGTGCCAGCAGCGAAAACCGGGACAGGGTGGTCAATGAGCAGTTCTTC. Its translation: CASSENRDRVVNEQFF.

This clonotype was detected a few times. The CDR3 DNA is TGTGCCACCAGCAGAGATAGCGCAGGGGCAGGCGGCAATCAGCCCCAGCATTTT. Its protein product is CATSRDSAGAGGNQPQHF. The chain joins TRBV15 to TRBJ1-5, with D possibly TRBD1 on 6 matching bases. The CDR3 loop spans 18 amino acids. Trimming took 0 bases from V and 2 from J, leaving 17 bases between them. Germline CDR1 LNHNV, CDR2 YYDKDF (reference sequence).

This clonotype has just a few counts. The rearrangement joins TRBV7-9 to TRBJ2-1; 8 bases are a match to TRBD2. The CDR3 totals 14 residues. Trimming removed 1 base from V and 6 bases from J; junction bases left unmatched: 2. Germline values: CDR1 SEHNR, CDR2 FQNEAQ (reference sequence). The CDR3 DNA reads as TGTGCCAGCAGCTTAGGACTAGCGCCCAATGAGCAGTTCTTC. This gives the protein CASSLGLAPNEQFF.

This clonotype has only a few counts. The rearrangement uses TRBV7-9 and TRBJ2-5; 8 bases map to TRBD1. The CDR3 loop spans 16 amino acids. Germline V gene lookup returns CDR1 SEHNR and CDR2 FQNEAQ (reference sequence). V was pared by 5 bases and J by 0 bases, with 8 bases of the junction left unmatched. The CDR3 DNA is TGTGCCAGCAGCCCGGGACAGGACGATTACCAAGAGACCCAGTACTTC. Amino acids: CASSPGQDDYQETQYF. Variable domain in full (rest from reference TRBV7-9 and TRBJ2-5): DTGVSQNPRHKITKRGQNVTFRCDPISEHNRLYWYRQTLGQGPEFLTYFQNEAQLEKSRLLSDRFSAERPKGSFSTLEIQRTEQGDSAMYLCASSPGQDDYQETQYFGPGTRLLVL.

This clonotype has ten or more counts. The CDR3 reads CASSSTGTNYEQYF. The CDR3 DNA sequence: TGTGCCAGCAGCTCAACCGGGACTAACTACGAGCAGTACTTC. This chain links TRBV5-8 with TRBJ2-7; 7 positions match TRBD2. The CDR3 extends over 14 amino acids. Looked up from germline, CDR1 is SGHTS and CDR2 is YDEGEE. Trimming at V came to 3 bases and at J to 3 bases, leaving 6 bases not matched to a gene.

This clonotype was detected only a few times. This chain uses TRBV27 with TRBJ1-5, with unresolved D. There are 14 residues in the CDR3. Germline CDR1 is MNHEY and CDR2 is SMNVEV (reference sequence). V was pared by 8 bases and J by 0 bases, with 11 bases between. The chain's CDR3 is CASRADYSNQPQHF. The CDR3 nucleotides are TGTGCCAGCCGTGCGGATTATAGCAATCAGCCCCAGCATTTT.